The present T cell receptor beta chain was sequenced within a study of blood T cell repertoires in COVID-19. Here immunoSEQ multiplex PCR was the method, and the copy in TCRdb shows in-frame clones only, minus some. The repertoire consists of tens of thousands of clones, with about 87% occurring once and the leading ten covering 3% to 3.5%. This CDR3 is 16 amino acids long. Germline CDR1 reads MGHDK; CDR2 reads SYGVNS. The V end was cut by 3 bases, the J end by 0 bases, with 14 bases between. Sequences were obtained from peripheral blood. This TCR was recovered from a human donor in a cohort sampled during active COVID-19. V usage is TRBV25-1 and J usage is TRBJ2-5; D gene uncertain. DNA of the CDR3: TGTGCCAGCAGTGATCCTATAAAGAGCTACCAAGAGACCCAGTACTTC. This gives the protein CASSDPIKSYQETQYF.